These 31 T cell receptor beta chains came from one sample sequenced in a study of control samples from healthy donors and cancer patients. Assay used: immunoSEQ multiplex PCR; TCRdb lists only in-frame clones, some missing. The sample shows roughly 200,000 clones, about 94% of them seen only once. Specimen: blood. Receptors were obtained from a middle-aged man in good health.

The chain combines TRBV7-9 with TRBJ1-6; weak D call: TRBD1 (5 bases). V gave up 3 bases and J gave up 2 bases, with 8 bases separating them. The germline CDR1 and CDR2 sequences are SEHNR and FQNEAQ (reference sequence). CDR3 size: 15 residues. CDR3 loop: CASSLTDTYNSPLHF. The CDR3 DNA follows: TGTGCCAGCAGCTTGACAGATACCTATAATTCACCCCTCCACTTT.

The rearrangement uses TRBV5-1 and TRBJ2-1, with D hard to call. Trimming removed 0 bases at V and 3 bases at J, with 7 bases between. This CDR3 region has 14 residues. Germline CDR1 and CDR2: SGHRS and YFSETQ. The CDR3: CASSLGLIYNEQFF. CDR3 nucleotide sequence: TGCGCCAGCAGCTTGGGTCTAATCTACAATGAGCAGTTCTTC.

This chain connects TRBV19 to TRBJ2-2, with D uncertain. In germline, CDR1 is LNHDA, CDR2 SQIVND (reference sequence). This CDR3 has 12 residues. V gave up 11 bases and J gave up 5 bases, with 12 bases separating them. The CDR3, as DNA: TGTGCCGCGGTGCGTGAAACCGGGGAGCTGTTTTTT. It codes for CAAVRETGELFF.

The chain combines TRBV11-2 with TRBJ2-3; no firm D call. The germline V and J ends were trimmed by 5 bases and 7 bases, with 16 bases remaining between them. The CDR3 consists of 14 residues. Germline values: CDR1 SGHAT, CDR2 FQNNGV. The CDR3 loop reads CASSPNNGLYTQYF. Written as DNA, the CDR3 is TGTGCCAGCAGCCCAAATAATGGTCTTTATACGCAGTATTTT.

The rearrangement uses TRBV6-1 and TRBJ1-6; D ambiguous. V lost 2 bases, J lost 3 bases, and 8 bases lay in between. The CDR3 loop spans 15 amino acids. CDR1 MNHNS and CDR2 SASEGT come from the germline V gene. CDR3 nucleotide sequence: TGTGCCAGCAGTGAACTCGTTCTCTATAATTCACCCCTCCACTTT. It yields the protein CASSELVLYNSPLHF.

The chain recombines TRBV18 with TRBJ2-7, with 9 bases aligning to TRBD1. The V and J ends lost 4 bases and 4 bases, in that order; junction bases with no gene match: 11. Germline CDR1 is KGHSH and CDR2 is LQKENI. CDR3 length equals 16 residues. The CDR3: CASSRGNGQGPYEQYF. Here the CDR3 DNA reads TGTGCCAGCTCACGGGGGAATGGACAGGGGCCTTACGAGCAGTACTTC.

The chain combines TRBV3-1 (or the pseudogene TRBV3-2) with TRBJ2-7; the D gene is possibly TRBD2 (5 bases). CDR3 length: 11 amino acids. CDR1 is LGHDT and CDR2 is YNNKEL in the germline V gene (reference sequence). The V end lost 7 bases, the J end lost 5 bases, and 9 bases lay between the germline ends. This chain's CDR3 is CASTGSHEQYF. CDR3 bases: TGTGCCAGCACGGGGTCGCACGAGCAGTACTTC.

The rearrangement uses TRBV7-9 and TRBJ1-5; D perhaps matches TRBD1 (5 bases). Germline V gene data show CDR1 as SEHNR and CDR2 as FQNEAQ (reference sequence). The V end was cut by 0 bases, the J end by 6 bases, with 6 bases between. The CDR3 has 13 residues. The DNA of the CDR3 is TGTGCCAGCAGCTTAGCTCAGGGTCAGCCCCAGCATTTT. It yields the protein CASSLAQGQPQHF.

This chain connects TRBV3-1 (or the pseudogene TRBV3-2) to TRBJ1-4, with D possibly being TRBD1 (6 bases). CDR3 length equals 14 residues. V lost 4 bases and J lost 8, with 14 bases in between. Per germline, CDR1 LGHDT and CDR2 YNNKEL (reference sequence). The CDR3: CASSPRKGGEKLFF. In DNA, the CDR3 is TGTGCCAGCAGCCCCCGGAAAGGGGGGGAAAAACTGTTTTTT.

The V gene is TRBV4-3, the J gene TRBJ1-4, with 10 bases fitting TRBD1. Germline V gene lookup returns CDR1 LGHNA and CDR2 YSLEER. The CDR3 runs to 15 residues. Germline trimming cut 5 bases from V and 4 bases from J; bases unmatched to any gene: 4. The CDR3 spells CASSARDRGNEKLFF. The CDR3 nucleotides are TGCGCCAGCAGCGCCCGGGACAGGGGTAATGAAAAACTGTTTTTT.

This clone was recorded once. The rearrangement joins TRBV3-1 (or the pseudogene TRBV3-2) to TRBJ2-3; D not resolved. V dropped 5 bases and J dropped 0 bases, with 12 bases sitting between them. The V gene's germline CDR1 is LGHDT and CDR2 YNNKEL (reference sequence). CDR3 size: 15 residues. The DNA for the CDR3 is TGTGCCAGCAGCGAGGCCGCGAGAAGCACAGATACGCAGTATTTT. Translating it yields CASSEAARSTDTQYF.

This sequence joins TRBV6-5 and TRBJ2-3; possible D gene TRBD2, 6 bases. This CDR3 is built from 15 residues. Germline CDR1 reads MNHEY; CDR2 reads SVGAGI. V was shortened by 10 bases and J by 2 bases, with 19 bases between the two germline ends. As DNA, the CDR3 is TGTGCCACGGTCCCGGGGACTTCACACACAGATACGCAGTATTTT. It codes for CATVPGTSHTDTQYF.

The chain uses TRBV5-1 and TRBJ2-2; weak D call: TRBD2 (6 bases). CDR3 size: 14 residues. Germline CDR1 reads SGHRS; CDR2 reads YFSETQ. V gave up 5 bases and J gave up 5 bases, with 13 bases separating them. The CDR3 here is CASRGLAGTGELFF. CDR3 DNA sequence: TGCGCCAGCAGAGGGCTCGCGGGGACCGGGGAGCTGTTTTTT.

The chain combines TRBV28 with TRBJ1-2; possibly TRBD1 for D (6 bases). Trimming removed 5 bases from V and 4 bases from J, with 17 bases in between. The CDR3 sequence is 15 residues long. The germline CDR1 and CDR2 sequences are MDHEN and SYDVKM. This CDR3 reads CASSPLPGTTYGYTF. Written as DNA, the CDR3 is TGTGCCAGCAGTCCCCTCCCCGGGACAACCTATGGCTACACCTTC.

The chain couples TRBV7-2 to TRBJ1-5, with 8 bases matching TRBD1. The CDR3 loop spans 13 amino acids. Unmatched junction bases numbered 1, after V lost 4 bases and J lost 5 bases. CDR1 SGHTA and CDR2 FQGNSA come from the germline V gene. As DNA, the CDR3 is TGTGCCAGCAGCTCACAGGGGGATCAGCCCCAGCATTTT. Translating it yields CASSSQGDQPQHF.

This clone was observed once. J is TRBJ1-5 and V is TRBV6-6; tentatively, D is TRBD1 (6 bases). V was clipped by 7 bases and J by 4 bases, with 17 bases between them. CDR3 length: 15 residues. CDR1 MNHNY and CDR2 SVGAGI come from the germline V gene (reference sequence). The CDR3 nucleotides are TGTGCCAGCAAAGGGACAAAGGACCAAAATCAGCCCCAGCATTTT. Translated: CASKGTKDQNQPQHF.

The chain recombines TRBV5-1 with TRBJ2-5; D possibly corresponds to TRBD1 (8 bases). Germline V lookup: CDR1 SGHRS, CDR2 YFSETQ. V was cut by 3 bases and J by 5 bases, with 17 bases left in between. The CDR3 has 15 residues. CDR3 in DNA: TGCGCCAGCAGCTCCCGAGGACAGGGAGGGGAGACCCAGTACTTC. As protein: CASSSRGQGGETQYF.

In regard to this clone: This sample also contains other DNA sequences that code for the same CDR3. This chain uses TRBV5-1 with TRBJ1-3; no reliable D call. V lost 0 bases and J lost 3, with 4 bases in between. The CDR3 covers 13 residues. The germline gives CDR1 SGHRS, CDR2 YFSETQ. The CDR3 sequence: CASSLGGGNTIYF. The CDR3 bases are TGCGCCAGCAGCTTGGGTGGTGGAAACACCATATATTTT.

CDR3 bases: TGTGCCAGCTCACCTCTAAGGACAGGGGCCCCCCTAGCCACTGAAGCTTTCTTT. It is translated as CASSPLRTGAPLATEAFF. This chain links TRBV18 with TRBJ1-1, with 9 nucleotides matching TRBD1. Germline V gene data show CDR1 as KGHSH and CDR2 as LQKENI. With 3 bases clipped from V and 4 bases from J, the junction kept 15 bases outside the gene matches. The CDR3 covers 18 residues.

The chain employs TRBV9 and TRBJ2-3; D is ambiguous. From germline, CDR1 is SGDLS and CDR2 YYNGEE. V lost 4 bases to trimming and J lost 6 bases, with 12 bases between them. This CDR3 spans 13 amino acids. The CDR3 region has the DNA TGTGCCAGCAGCCCCCAAATATCCGATACGCAGTATTTT. This codes for CASSPQISDTQYF.

The chain links TRBV5-1 to TRBJ2-1; D not certain. CDR1 is SGHRS, CDR2 YFSETQ, per germline. V lost 1 base and J 5 bases, leaving 4 bases between the germline ends. The CDR3 has 12 amino acids. DNA for the CDR3: TGCGCCAGCAGCTTGTTAGACAATGAGCAGTTCTTC. It specifies CASSLLDNEQFF.

The V gene is TRBV5-4, the J gene TRBJ1-2; no clear D gene. Deletions cut 1 base from V and 8 bases from J, with 12 bases between. This CDR3 is built from 13 residues. The germline CDR1 and CDR2 sequences are SGHNT and YYREEE (reference sequence). For the CDR3, the DNA is TGTGCCAGCAGCTTGACCCCCCCAGACGGCTACACCTTC. This sequence encodes CASSLTPPDGYTF.

The rearrangement uses TRBV18 and TRBJ1-5; D may be TRBD1 (6 bases). The CDR3 extends over 18 amino acids. The germline V and J ends were trimmed by 1 base and 0 bases, with 16 bases remaining between them. Germline lookup yields CDR1 KGHSH and CDR2 LQKENI. The CDR3: CASSPLQTGTYSNQPQHF. CDR3 nucleotide sequence: TGTGCCAGCTCACCACTTCAGACAGGCACCTATAGCAATCAGCCCCAGCATTTT.

The chain couples TRBV20-1 to TRBJ2-7; D is undetermined. Germline loops: CDR1 DFQATT, CDR2 SNEGSKA (reference sequence). V was clipped by 3 bases and J by 0 bases, with 15 bases between them. This CDR3 region has 15 residues. DNA of the CDR3: TGCAGTGCTAGTAGTCCCAGGCAGTTCTCCTACGAGCAGTACTTC. Translated, it gives CSASSPRQFSYEQYF.

With regard to this clone: At one end the junction does not follow the germline gene, possibly because of a read error. The chain recombines TRBV4-3 with TRBJ1-4; TRBD1 aligns across 8 bases. Per the germline V gene, CDR1 is LGHNA and CDR2 is YSLEER. The CDR3 covers 16 residues. The CDR3 region is CASSPYRGAANEKLFF. In DNA, the CDR3 is TGCGCCAGTAGCCCGTACAGGGGGGCGGCTAATGAAAAACTGTTTTTT.

This chain connects TRBV7-8 to TRBJ2-5; 8 bases are a match to TRBD2. Germline assignment: CDR1 SGHVS and CDR2 FQNEAQ. The CDR3 length is 13 residues. V lost 4 bases and J lost 5; bases outside the gene matches: 3. The CDR3 protein is CASSSGGPETQYF. The CDR3 DNA reads as TGTGCCAGCAGCTCGGGGGGGCCGGAGACCCAGTACTTC.

The chain links TRBV5-4 to TRBJ1-2, with a tentative D call TRBD1 (6 bases). CDR3 length: 13 residues. V shed 2 bases and J shed 6 bases, with 11 bases lying between them. Germline values: CDR1 SGHNT, CDR2 YYREEE (reference sequence). CDR3 loop: CASSFPGANGYTF. CDR3 sequence (DNA): TGTGCCAGCAGCTTCCCGGGGGCGAATGGCTACACCTTC.

V gene TRBV19 combines with J gene TRBJ1-1, with a weak D call TRBD1 (5 bases). Per the germline V gene, CDR1 is LNHDA and CDR2 is SQIVND (reference sequence). Trimming took 1 base from V and 6 from J, leaving 15 bases between them. CDR3 length: 15 amino acids. The CDR3 region is CASSIGGVKGPEAFF. The CDR3 nucleotides read TGTGCCAGTAGTATAGGAGGGGTTAAAGGACCTGAAGCTTTCTTT.

The rearrangement links TRBV7-3 to TRBJ2-2, with TRBD1 matching 9 bases. From germline, CDR1 is SGHTA and CDR2 FQGTGA. CDR3 length: 15 amino acids. V gave up 5 bases and J gave up 6 bases; unmatched junction bases: 7. The CDR3 sequence is CASSPNRGQAGELFF. The CDR3 nucleotides read TGTGCCAGCAGCCCAAACAGGGGGCAGGCCGGGGAGCTGTTTTTT.

J is TRBJ1-4 and V is TRBV15; D gene ambiguous. From germline, CDR1 is LNHNV and CDR2 YYDKDF (reference sequence). Deletions cut 5 bases from V and 5 bases from J, with 12 bases between. CDR3 length: 14 residues. The CDR3 nucleotides read TGTGCCACCAGCGCCAGGACTGGAAATGAAAAACTGTTTTTT. This translates into CATSARTGNEKLFF. Looking up the rest from reference TRBV15 and TRBJ1-4 gives the full variable domain: DAMVIQNPRYQVTQFGKPVTLSCSQTLNHNVMYWYQQKSSQAPKLLFHYYDKDFNNEADTPDNFQSRRPNTSFCFLDIRSPGLGDTAMYLCATSARTGNEKLFFGSGTQLSVL.

V gene TRBV7-9 combines with J gene TRBJ1-4; 8 bases agree with TRBD1. The CDR3 extends over 15 amino acids. Germline assignment: CDR1 SEHNR and CDR2 FQNEAQ (reference sequence). The V segment lost 4 bases and the J segment 8 bases; nucleotides outside the gene matches: 9. CDR3 nucleotide sequence: TGTGCCAGCAGCTCAACAGGGGGTTCATGGGAAAAACTGTTTTTT. This translates into CASSSTGGSWEKLFF.